This T cell receptor (beta chain) was sequenced during a study of CXCR3-negative and CXCR3-positive naive CD8 T cells. UMI-labeled TRB cDNA libraries were prepared by 5' RACE. TCRdb derives one entry per CDR3 protein from the 5' RACE reads, leaving out DNA. The sample table sets out over 40,000 distinct CDR3 sequences. CD45RO-CCR7+CD27+CD95- was the phenotype of naive CD8+ T cells. From germline, CDR1 is SNHLY and CDR2 FYNNEI. There are 14 residues in the CDR3. The chain carries TRBV2 and TRBJ1-2; lacking DNA, the TRBD1 call made by TCRdb goes unchecked. The clonotype originates from a human donor in good health. Some clones in this sample may be carry-over from other donors' samples. The specimen was naive CXCR3- CD8+ T cells from blood. Subset here: CD45RO-CCR7+CD27+CD95- naive CD8+ T cells lacking CXCR3 (TNR3-). The CDR3 spells CASSLGTGIYGYTF.